Sequencing of this T cell receptor beta chain was carried out in a study of cytomegalovirus exposure and HLA in healthy donors. Trimming removed 5 bases from V and 1 base from J, with 12 bases in between. The V gene's germline CDR1 is SGHNT and CDR2 YYREEE (reference sequence). The CDR3 contains 14 residues. 60 Vbeta and 13 Jbeta primers were used in PCR. The method was immunoSEQ multiplex PCR; TCRdb's version includes in-frame clones alone and lacks a portion of them. The sample records more than 95,000 clones, around 64% being singletons. The clonotype was recovered from a man aged 55 to 69 in good health and CMV-seronegative. The chain employs TRBV5-4 and TRBJ1-2, with D maybe TRBD1 (5 bases). Input material: PBMCs. The CDR3 DNA follows: TGTGCCAGCAGAGTGGGGCGGGATAACTATGGCTACACCTTC. It encodes CASRVGRDNYGYTF. Full variable domain (outside the CDR3, taken from reference TRBV5-4 and TRBJ1-2): ETGVTQSPTHLIKTRGQQVTLRCSSQSGHNTVSWYQQALGQGPQFIFQYYREEENGRGNFPPRFSGLQFPNYSSELNVNALELDDSALYLCASRVGRDNYGYTFGSGTRLTVV.